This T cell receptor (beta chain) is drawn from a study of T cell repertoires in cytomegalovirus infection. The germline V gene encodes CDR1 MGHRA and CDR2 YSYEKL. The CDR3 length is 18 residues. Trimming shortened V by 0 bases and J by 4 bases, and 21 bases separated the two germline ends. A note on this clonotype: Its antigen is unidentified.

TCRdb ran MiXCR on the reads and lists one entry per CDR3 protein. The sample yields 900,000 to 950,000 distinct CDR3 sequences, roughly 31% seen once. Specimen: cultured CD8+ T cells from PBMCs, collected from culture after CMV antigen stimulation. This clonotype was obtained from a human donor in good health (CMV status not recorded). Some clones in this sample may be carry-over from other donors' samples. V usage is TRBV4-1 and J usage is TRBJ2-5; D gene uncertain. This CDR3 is CASSQDLESGPLGETQYF. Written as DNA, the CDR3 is TGCGCCAGCAGCCAAGATCTAGAGTCCGGACCTTTAGGAGAGACCCAGTACTTC.